One sample yielded the 24 T cell receptor beta chains listed below, sequenced in a study of response to subunit inactivated influenza vaccine (dated by TCRdb to the late 2010s). Libraries were constructed by RT-PCR. The instrument was an Illumina HiSeq 2500. TCRdb redid the processing of the public reads, applying fastp at Q25 and MiXCR, and retained in-frame beta chains. Entries are consolidated by CDR3 protein sequence, retaining the most common genes and DNA. The sample contains roughly 500,000 distinct CDR3 sequences, 16% of them found a single time. The top ten clones comprise 3% to 3.5% of the sample. The sequencing here drew on CD4+ T cells sorted from PBMCs, taken approximately 25 months after vaccination. The receptors were sampled from a man aged 45 to 75 who received an inactivated influenza vaccine. Donor details come from another sample of the same person, matched by shared clones.

This chain joins TRBV29-1 and TRBJ2-1, with D uncertain. Trimming removed 3 bases at V and 0 bases at J, with 18 bases between. CDR1 is SQVTM, CDR2 ANQGSEA, per germline. The CDR3 totals 17 residues. CDR3 amino acids: CSVDLSHMRSSYNEQFF. The CDR3 nucleotides are TGCAGCGTTGACTTATCCCATATGAGGAGCTCCTACAATGAGCAGTTCTTC.

This chain joins TRBV7-2 and TRBJ1-2; the D is unclear. The CDR3 runs to 17 residues. The germline V gene encodes CDR1 SGHTA and CDR2 FQGNSA. Trimming took 2 bases from V and 4 from J, leaving 20 bases between them. CDR3 protein: CASSLRAMSGRPYGYTF. In DNA, the CDR3 is TGTGCCAGCAGCTTAAGAGCAATGAGCGGTAGACCCTATGGCTACACCTTC.

This chain uses TRBV6-2 or TRBV6-3 with TRBJ2-1; TRBD2 matches at 9 bases. CDR3 length equals 15 residues. Trimming took 5 bases from V and 6 from J; bases not matched to a gene: 8. Looked up from germline, CDR1 is MNHEY and CDR2 is SVGEGT. The CDR3 reads CASSRAGGGSNEQFF. In DNA form, the CDR3 reads TGTGCCAGCAGTAGAGCGGGAGGTGGAAGCAATGAGCAGTTCTTC.

This clonotype came up many times. The rearrangement joins TRBV18 to TRBJ2-2; D unresolved. Germline values: CDR1 KGHSH, CDR2 LQKENI. CDR3 size: 12 residues. V lost 5 bases and J lost 5, with 6 bases in between. The CDR3 protein is CASSSGTGELFF. The CDR3 DNA sequence: TGTGCCAGCTCATCCGGTACCGGGGAGCTGTTTTTT.

The CDR3 spells CAIRGTGGSYEQYF. Here the CDR3 DNA reads TGTGCCATCAGAGGGACAGGGGGCTCCTACGAGCAGTACTTC. The rearrangement joins TRBV10-3 to TRBJ2-7, with 11 nucleotides matching TRBD1. Germline V CDR1 and CDR2: ENHRY, SYGVKD. The trim removed 6 bases at V and 0 bases at J, leaving 1 base unmatched. This CDR3 region has 14 residues.

This clonotype was seen only a few times. The rearrangement links TRBV12-3 or TRBV12-4 to TRBJ1-5, with D hard to call. Trimming cost V 4 bases and J 2 bases, with 12 bases left between them. The CDR3 covers 15 residues. CDR3 coding DNA: TGTGCCAGCAGTTCCACCCTTGGGGGCAATCAGCCCCAGCATTTT. It yields the protein CASSSTLGGNQPQHF.

The sample holds a few counts of this clonotype. The rearrangement links TRBV6-1 to TRBJ2-3; the match to TRBD2 covers 10 bases. This CDR3 contains 13 residues. Germline V gives CDR1 MNHNS, CDR2 SASEGT. V shed 9 bases and J 6 bases; nucleotides not matched to a gene: 6. CDR3 in amino acids: CASRGSGRDTQYF. The CDR3, as DNA: TGTGCCAGTCGGGGTAGCGGGAGGGATACGCAGTATTTT.

V is TRBV7-6 and J is TRBJ1-5; D is possibly TRBD1 (5 bases). The CDR3 totals 17 residues. The ends were cut back, 1 base at V and 6 bases at J, with 19 bases in the middle. Germline CDR1 and CDR2: SGHVS and FNYEAQ. CDR3 nucleotides: TGTGCCAGCAGCTTAGGACGGGGGAGGGCAAGTCTTCAGCCCCAGCATTTT. This translates into CASSLGRGRASLQPQHF.

The V and J genes are TRBV20-1 and TRBJ2-3; TRBD2 aligns across 7 bases. The CDR3 totals 12 residues. V was pared by 8 bases and J by 3 bases, with 5 bases of the junction left unmatched. Per germline, CDR1 DFQATT and CDR2 SNEGSKA (reference sequence). CDR3 coding DNA: TGCAGTCAGAGCGGGATAACAGATACGCAGTATTTT. The encoded protein is CSQSGITDTQYF.

The V gene is TRBV18, the J gene TRBJ1-1, with D hard to call. CDR3 size: 15 residues. The ends were cut back, 3 bases at V and 1 base at J, with 12 bases in the middle. Per germline, CDR1 KGHSH and CDR2 LQKENI. The CDR3 nucleotides read TGTGCCAGCTCACCTGCTGCCCGAACGAACACTGAAGCTTTCTTT. This sequence encodes CASSPAARTNTEAFF.

The CDR3 loop is CASNPSRGPYEQYF. As DNA, the CDR3 is TGTGCCAGCAATCCAAGCAGGGGCCCCTACGAGCAGTACTTC. The chain combines TRBV25-1 with TRBJ2-7; D is perhaps TRBD1 (6 bases). V lost 7 bases, J lost 2 bases, and 15 bases lay in between. Germline CDR1 is MGHDK and CDR2 is SYGVNS. CDR3 size: 14 residues.

This chain connects TRBV6-2 or TRBV6-3 to TRBJ1-5; tentative D call: TRBD1 (5 bases). Germline V lookup: CDR1 MNHEY, CDR2 SVGEGT. The CDR3 runs to 15 residues. V shed 3 bases and J shed 7 bases, with 16 bases lying between them. The CDR3 sequence is CASSYLGQPGQPQHF. CDR3 in DNA: TGTGCCAGCAGTTATTTAGGACAACCGGGACAGCCCCAGCATTTT.

This clonotype has a count of ten or more. The chain links TRBV12-3 or TRBV12-4 to TRBJ2-2; the D is unclear. V shed 8 bases and J shed 7 bases, with 8 bases lying between them. The CDR3 has 11 residues. CDR3 DNA: TGTGCCAGCTACATGAACGGGGAGCTGTTTTTT. Amino acid sequence: CASYMNGELFF.

The chain couples TRBV19 to TRBJ1-1, with D unresolved. In germline, CDR1 is LNHDA, CDR2 SQIVND (reference sequence). CDR3 length: 14 residues. V was cut by 7 bases and J by 0 bases, with 12 bases left in between. The CDR3 reads CASKILTVNTEAFF. In DNA, the CDR3 is TGTGCCAGTAAGATCCTTACGGTGAACACTGAAGCTTTCTTT.

In its sample, this clonotype was seen a few times. V is TRBV24-1 and J is TRBJ2-1, with D possibly matching TRBD2 (6 bases). The CDR3 runs 15 residues. Deletions cut 5 bases from V and 2 bases from J, with 12 bases between. Germline CDR1 and CDR2: KGHDR and SFDVKD. CDR3 DNA: TGTGCCACCAGTGTCCGGGACTCCACCTACAATGAGCAGTTCTTC. This encodes CATSVRDSTYNEQFF.

This clonotype was counted ten times or more. V usage is TRBV29-1 and J usage is TRBJ1-1; the D is unclear. Germline V gene sequence: CDR1 SQVTM, CDR2 ANQGSEA. There are 10 residues in the CDR3. The ends were cut back, 6 bases at V and 3 bases at J, with 5 bases in the middle. The CDR3: CSVADTEAFF. The CDR3 bases are TGCAGCGTCGCCGACACTGAAGCTTTCTTT.

The chain uses TRBV9 and TRBJ1-6; possible D gene TRBD1, 5 bases. Trimming removed 3 bases at V and 3 bases at J, with 10 bases between. Looked up from germline, CDR1 is SGDLS and CDR2 is YYNGEE. CDR3 length: 15 amino acids. The CDR3 is CASSGGHSYNSPLHF. CDR3 coding DNA: TGTGCCAGCAGCGGAGGACACAGCTATAATTCACCCCTCCACTTT.

The chain has TRBV12-3 or TRBV12-4 and TRBJ2-1, with 10 bases lining up with TRBD1. The CDR3 sequence is 19 residues long. The junction had 11 bases not matched to a gene; V was cut back by 3 bases and J by 0 bases. The CDR3, as DNA: TGTGCCAGCAGTTTTAGGGGGACAGGGGCCCAGAGCTCCTACAATGAGCAGTTCTTC. Its translation is CASSFRGTGAQSSYNEQFF.

The J gene is TRBJ2-1, the V gene TRBV9; maybe TRBD1 (6 bases). V was clipped by 0 bases and J by 2 bases, with 9 bases between them. CDR3 length equals 15 residues. Germline loops: CDR1 SGDLS, CDR2 YYNGEE. DNA of the CDR3: TGTGCCAGCAGCGTAGGTGACAGGCCCTACAATGAGCAGTTCTTC. As protein: CASSVGDRPYNEQFF.

This clonotype showed up just a few times. The CDR3 DNA is TGCGCCAGCAGCGGCGCTAGCGGGCCGAACACCGGGGAGCTGTTTTTT. Translation: CASSGASGPNTGELFF. The chain is built from TRBV5-1 and TRBJ2-2, with 8 nucleotides matching TRBD2. This CDR3 is built from 16 residues. From germline, CDR1 is SGHRS and CDR2 YFSETQ. The trim removed 4 bases at V and 0 bases at J, leaving 5 bases unmatched.

This clonotype was observed at least ten times. The chain joins TRBV6-2 or TRBV6-3 to TRBJ2-3; TRBD2 matches at 8 bases. Germline lookup yields CDR1 MNHEY and CDR2 SVGEGT. V gave up 2 bases and J gave up 6 bases; unmatched junction bases: 10. This CDR3 is built from 16 residues. The CDR3 is CASSYGDSGDLDTQYF. The DNA of the CDR3 is TGTGCCAGCAGTTACGGAGATAGCGGGGACCTGGATACGCAGTATTTT.

The chain has TRBV7-2 and TRBJ2-5, with D unresolved. This CDR3 is 14 amino acids long. Germline loops: CDR1 SGHTA, CDR2 FQGNSA. Trimming left V 6 bases short and J 1 base short, with 12 bases between. This CDR3 reads CASRLGSGQETQYF. CDR3 bases: TGTGCCAGCAGACTTGGTTCGGGCCAAGAGACCCAGTACTTC.

As for this clonotype: Relative to the germline gene, one junction end is altered; a read error may explain this. V gene TRBV4-2 combines with J gene TRBJ2-7; 8 bases map to TRBD1. Germline lookup yields CDR1 LGHNA and CDR2 YNFKEQ. This CDR3 spans 16 amino acids. The CDR3 DNA follows: TGTGCCGGCAGCCAACCGACAGGGGTTTCAGCATACGAGCAGTACTTC. This encodes CAGSQPTGVSAYEQYF.

This chain connects TRBV20-1 to TRBJ2-2; 10 nucleotides agree with TRBD2. With 0 bases clipped from V and 5 bases from J, the junction kept 6 bases outside the gene matches. From germline, CDR1 is DFQATT and CDR2 SNEGSKA (reference sequence). The CDR3 is 16 amino acids. This CDR3 is CSARESQRGGTGELFF. The CDR3 coding sequence is TGCAGTGCTAGAGAGAGCCAGCGGGGGGGGACCGGGGAGCTGTTTTTT.